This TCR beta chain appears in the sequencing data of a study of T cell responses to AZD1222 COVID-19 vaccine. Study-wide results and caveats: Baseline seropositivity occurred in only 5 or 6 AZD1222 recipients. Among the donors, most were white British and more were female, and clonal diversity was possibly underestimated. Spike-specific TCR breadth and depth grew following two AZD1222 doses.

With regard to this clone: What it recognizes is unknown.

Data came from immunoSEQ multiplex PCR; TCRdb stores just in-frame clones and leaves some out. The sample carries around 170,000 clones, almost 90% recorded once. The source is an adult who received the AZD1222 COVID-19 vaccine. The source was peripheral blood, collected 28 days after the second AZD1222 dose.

This chain's CDR3 is CAISESTGVGTEAFF. CDR3 DNA sequence: TGTGCCATCAGTGAGTCGACAGGGGTTGGCACTGAAGCTTTCTTT. The V and J genes are TRBV10-3 and TRBJ1-1, with TRBD1 identical over 8 bases. The CDR3 runs 15 residues. J gave up 4 bases and V 0 bases, and 4 bases lay outside the gene matches. In germline, CDR1 is ENHRY, CDR2 SYGVKD.